A selection of T cell receptor beta chains follows, all from one sample in a study of OX40 agonist ivuxolimab in advanced cancers. Measured with immunoSEQ multiplex PCR; TCRdb has only the in-frame clones, and not every one. The data hold tens of thousands of clones, with roughly 90% observed a single time. The sequencing here drew on CD4+ or CD8+ T cells sorted from blood, taken in a trial of the OX40 agonist ivuxolimab. These receptors were taken from an adult with an advanced solid tumor such as melanoma, head and neck, liver or kidney cancer. The CDR3 runs from the conserved cysteine through the conserved F or W. A D gene is named only where the DNA matches it firmly. Rows give clone size only sometimes, using once, few, many, or a class for an expanded clone.

NA | TRBJ2-7 | TRBV7-2 | once | CASSLAGFEQYF | TGTGCCAGCAGCTTAGCGGGTTTCGAGCAGTACTTC
NA | TRBJ2-7 | TRBV10-3 | few | CAISPGSYEQYF | TGTGCCATCAGTCCAGGGTCCTACGAGCAGTACTTC
NA | TRBJ1-2 | TRBV4-3 | NA | CASSQERNMGPAYGYTF | TGCGCCAGCAGCCAAGAGCGGAACATGGGTCCGGCCTATGGCTACACCTTC
NA | TRBJ1-1 | TRBV2 | NA | CASISARDGNTEAFF | TGTGCCAGCATCTCAGCTCGGGACGGGAACACTGAAGCTTTCTTT
NA | TRBJ2-3 | TRBV29-1 | NA | CSADGRPAGDTQYF | TGCAGCGCCGACGGACGTCCGGCGGGGGATACGCAGTATTTT
NA | TRBJ2-7 | TRBV21-1 | once | CASSGVYEQYF | TGTGCCAGCAGCGGCGTCTACGAGCAGTACTTC
TRBD2 | TRBJ2-1 | TRBV7-9 | once | CASSSRRAGVSEQFF | TGTGCCAGCAGCTCACGTAGAGCGGGAGTTAGTGAGCAGTTCTTC
NA | TRBJ2-5 | TRBV4-1 | NA | CASSQEMGQPQETQYF | TGCGCCAGCAGCCAAGAAATGGGACAACCACAGGAGACCCAGTACTTC
NA | TRBJ1-1 | TRBV18 | NA | CASSQGLSTEAFF | TGTGCCAGCTCACAGGGACTAAGTACTGAAGCTTTCTTT
NA | TRBJ2-7 | TRBV11-3 | NA | CASSLRFGGREQYF | TGTGCCAGCAGCTTAAGGTTTGGGGGGCGCGAGCAGTACTTC
TRBD2 | TRBJ2-5 | TRBV5-1 | NA | CASSLEAGVIQETQYF | TGCGCCAGCAGCTTGGAGGCGGGAGTGATTCAAGAGACCCAGTACTTC
NA | TRBJ2-5 | TRBV19 | NA | CASSIGGLETQYF | TGTGCCAGTAGTATTGGAGGGCTGGAGACCCAGTACTTC
NA | TRBJ1-3 | TRBV5-4 | NA | CASSESMNAGNTIYF | TGTGCCAGCAGCGAGTCCATGAATGCTGGAAACACCATATATTTT
NA | TRBJ2-1 | TRBV6-5 | NA | CASSPIAAYYNEQFF | TGTGCCAGCAGTCCTATAGCGGCTTACTACAATGAGCAGTTCTTC
NA | TRBJ1-4 | TRBV28 | NA | CASNGFSNEKLFF | TGTGCCAGCAATGGGTTTAGTAATGAAAAACTGTTTTTT
TRBD1 | TRBJ1-4 | TRBV6-6 | NA | CASTRARGQLNEKLFF | TGTGCCAGCACGCGAGCGAGGGGACAGCTTAATGAAAAACTGTTTTTT
TRBD2 | TRBJ2-1 | TRBV27 | NA | CASSPLFSGRAGQFF | TGTGCCAGCAGTCCCCTTTTTAGCGGGAGGGCCGGACAGTTCTTC
TRBD1 | TRBJ2-7 | TRBV11-3 | NA | CASSSRGRDEQYF | TGTGCCAGCAGCTCCAGGGGGCGGGACGAGCAGTACTTC
NA | TRBJ1-5 | TRBV10-3 | once | CAISSSDRAGLPTYSNQPQHF | TGTGCCATCAGCTCCTCGGATAGGGCCGGCCTCCCAACATATAGCAATCAGCCCCAGCATTTT
TRBD2 | TRBJ2-3 | TRBV7-3 | NA | CASSLKVGRGTDTQYF | TGTGCCAGCAGCTTAAAGGTCGGGAGGGGCACAGATACGCAGTATTTT
NA | TRBJ2-6 | TRBV11-3 | NA | CASSKAHGANVLTF | TGTGCCAGCAGCAAGGCCCACGGGGCCAACGTCCTGACTTTC
TRBD1 | TRBJ1-1 | TRBV18 | once | CASSPPTGSNTEAFF | TGTGCCAGCTCACCACCGACAGGGTCCAACACTGAAGCTTTCTTT
TRBD2 | TRBJ2-5 | TRBV7-2 | NA | CASSSRTSGRGTQYF | TGTGCCAGCAGCTCCCGGACTAGCGGGAGGGGGACCCAGTACTTC
NA | TRBJ2-3 | TRBV23-1 | NA | CASRLEGRGTDTQYF | TGCGCCAGCAGACTGGAGGGAAGAGGCACAGATACGCAGTATTTT
NA | TRBJ2-7 | TRBV18 | NA | CASSPLPYGNSYEQYF | TGTGCCAGCTCACCCCTACCCTACGGGAACTCCTACGAGCAGTACTTC
NA | TRBJ2-2 | TRBV7-2 | NA | CASSLAQTGELFF | TGTGCCAGCAGCTTAGCGCAAACCGGGGAGCTGTTTTTT
NA | TRBJ1-4 | TRBV9 | NA | CASSVGEGFNEKLFF | TGTGCCAGCAGCGTAGGGGAGGGGTTTAATGAAAAACTGTTTTTT
NA | TRBJ1-2 | TRBV7-3 | NA | CASSLAAGYTF | TGTGCCAGCAGCTTAGCGGCCGGCTACACCTTC
NA | TRBJ2-1 | TRBV28 | NA | CASSPHDRNEQFF | TGTGCCAGCAGTCCCCATGACCGTAATGAGCAGTTCTTC
NA | TRBJ2-6 | TRBV18 | NA | CASSPAFSGANVLTF | TGTGCCAGCTCACCTGCTTTCTCTGGGGCCAACGTCCTGACTTTC
NA | TRBJ2-7 | TRBV9 | few | CASSVGVTEAYEQYF | TGTGCCAGCAGCGTAGGAGTTACGGAAGCCTACGAGCAGTACTTC
NA | TRBJ2-3 | TRBV10-2 | once | CASSGTVGTNTQYF | TGCGCCAGCAGTGGGACAGTGGGGACAAATACGCAGTATTTT
NA | TRBJ2-7 | TRBV7-9 | few | CASSFSRAEQYF | TGTGCCAGCAGCTTTTCCCGTGCCGAGCAGTACTTC
NA | TRBJ1-1 | TRBV5-1 | NA | CASSWGNGYTEAFF | TGCGCCAGCAGCTGGGGAAATGGATACACTGAAGCTTTCTTT
NA | TRBJ2-3 | TRBV4-2 | NA | CASSQGTGGTDTQYF | TGTGCCAGCAGCCAAGGGACGGGGGGCACAGATACGCAGTATTTT
NA | TRBJ2-7 | TRBV28 | NA | CASGSGTASSYEQYF | TGTGCCAGCGGCTCCGGGACGGCTAGCTCCTACGAGCAGTACTTC
TRBD2 | TRBJ2-7 | TRBV19 | once | CASSWRESYEQYF | TGTGCCAGTAGTTGGCGGGAGAGCTACGAGCAGTACTTC
TRBD1 | TRBJ1-2 | TRBV5-4 | NA | CASSSDRVLANYGYTF | TGTGCCAGCAGCTCGGACAGGGTCCTAGCTAACTATGGCTACACCTTC
NA | TRBJ2-2 | TRBV6-1 | NA | CASNIVGELFF | TGTGCCAGCAACATCGTCGGGGAGCTGTTTTTT
NA | TRBJ1-1 | TRBV28 | NA | CASSRNTEAFF | TGTGCCAGCAGCCGGAACACTGAAGCTTTCTTT
NA | TRBJ2-5 | TRBV14 | NA | CASSQWQTQYF | TGTGCCAGCAGCCAATGGCAGACCCAGTACTTC
TRBD2 | TRBJ2-7 | TRBV28 | NA | CASSSNGRDPAYEQYF | TGTGCCAGCAGCTCTAACGGGAGGGACCCTGCCTACGAGCAGTACTTC
TRBD2 | TRBJ2-1 | TRBV28 | few | CASTSSGRFGNEQFF | TGTGCCAGCACATCGAGCGGGAGGTTTGGCAATGAGCAGTTCTTC
TRBD1 | TRBJ2-2 | TRBV15 | few | CATSRRTGPGELFF | TGTGCCACCAGCAGAAGGACAGGACCCGGGGAGCTGTTTTTT
TRBD1 | TRBJ1-5 | TRBV28 | NA | CASRKSGTGYQPQHF | TGTGCCAGCAGAAAATCCGGGACAGGCTATCAGCCCCAGCATTTT
NA | TRBJ2-7 | TRBV28 | NA | CASSFKDKAYEQYF | TGTGCCAGCAGTTTCAAGGACAAAGCCTACGAGCAGTACTTC
NA | TRBJ2-1 | TRBV5-1 | NA | CASTQGNNYNEQFF | TGCGCCAGCACCCAAGGGAATAACTACAATGAGCAGTTCTTC
NA | TRBJ1-2 | TRBV5-1 | NA | CASSVQPSYGYTF | TGCGCCAGCAGCGTTCAGCCTAGCTATGGCTACACCTTC